This TCR beta chain was captured in a study of OX40 agonist ivuxolimab in advanced cancers. Concerning this clone itself: Its specificity is not known.

Clones were sequenced by immunoSEQ multiplex PCR, and TCRdb holds only the in-frame ones, with some missing. Among tens of thousands of clones listed, around 73% were seen once. Findings of the study overall: Certain nonresponders additionally had low normalized T-cell clonal expansion.

The CDR3 loop spans 11 amino acids. Germline V gene lookup returns CDR1 SGHAT and CDR2 FQNNGV. Trimming cost V 2 bases and J 5 bases, with 4 bases left between them. The V and J genes are TRBV11-2 and TRBJ2-7; no definite D call. This clonotype originated in an adult with an advanced solid tumor such as melanoma, head and neck, liver or kidney cancer. Sequenced material: CD4+ or CD8+ T cells sorted from blood, taken in a trial of the OX40 agonist ivuxolimab. CDR3 residues: CASSLTDEQYF. CDR3 nucleotide sequence: TGTGCCAGCAGCTTAACGGACGAGCAGTACTTC.